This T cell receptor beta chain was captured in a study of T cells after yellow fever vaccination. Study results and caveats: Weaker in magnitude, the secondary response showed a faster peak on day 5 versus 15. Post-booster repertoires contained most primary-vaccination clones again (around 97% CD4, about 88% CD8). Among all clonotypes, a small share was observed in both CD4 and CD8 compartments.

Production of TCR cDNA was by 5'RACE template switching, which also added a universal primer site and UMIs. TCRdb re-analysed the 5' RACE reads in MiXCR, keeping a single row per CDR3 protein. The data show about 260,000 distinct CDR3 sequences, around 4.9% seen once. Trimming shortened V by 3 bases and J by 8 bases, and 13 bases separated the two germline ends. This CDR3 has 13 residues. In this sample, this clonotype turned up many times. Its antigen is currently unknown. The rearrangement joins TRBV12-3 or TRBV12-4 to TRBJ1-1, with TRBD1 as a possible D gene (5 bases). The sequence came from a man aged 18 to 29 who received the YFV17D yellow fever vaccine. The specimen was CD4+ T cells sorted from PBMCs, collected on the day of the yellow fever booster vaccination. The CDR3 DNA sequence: TGTGCCAGCAGTTTCACGCAGGGTTCAGAAGCTTTCTTT. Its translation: CASSFTQGSEAFF.